This is a list of T cell receptor beta chains from one sample in a study of T-cell memory formation after mild COVID-19. TCRdb ran MiXCR on the 5' RACE reads and lists one entry per CDR3 protein. The sample shows approximately 230,000 distinct CDR3 sequences, 16% of them seen only once. Input material: PBMCs or a T cell subset sorted from them (not recorded which). These receptors originate from a man between 18 and 29 years old who had mild COVID-19 (a few samples of this study predate the infection). Cell type and time point are not known. Both conserved end residues are part of each CDR3. A D gene is named only where the DNA matches it firmly. A clone size is listed for some rows: how often the clone was seen (once, few, many), or a class if it is expanded.

>TRBV5-1|TRBD2|TRBJ2-5|NA
TGCGCCAGCAGCTTGGATGGAGCGGGGGGGCCGGAGACCCAGTACTTC
CASSLDGAGGPETQYF
>TRBV3-1|TRBD1|TRBJ2-7|few
TGTGCCAGCAGCCAAGGGGACAGGGCCAACGAGCAGTACTTC
CASSQGDRANEQYF
>TRBV6-6|NA|TRBJ1-4|NA
TGTGCCAGCAGGGGTAACAGGGCCGAGTATGAAAAACTGTTTTTT
CASRGNRAEYEKLFF
>TRBV7-9|NA|TRBJ2-5|NA
TGTGCCAGCAGCGAACGGCGACAGACCCAAGAGACCCAGTACTTC
CASSERRQTQETQYF
>TRBV7-2|NA|TRBJ2-1|NA
TGTGCCAGCAGCTTAGTCCCACTGGCGGGGAACAATGAGCAGTTCTTC
CASSLVPLAGNNEQFF
>TRBV4-3|NA|TRBJ2-7|NA
TGCGCCAGCAGCCAAGATTTGCAGGGACCCTACGAGCAGTACTTC
CASSQDLQGPYEQYF
>TRBV7-7|TRBD1|TRBJ1-3|NA
TGTGCTAGCAGCGCAGGGGGAGGAAACACCATATATTTT
CASSAGGGNTIYF
>TRBV7-9|NA|TRBJ1-1|NA
TGTGCCAGCAGCTTAGGGTTGACGTCCGAAGCTTTCTTT
CASSLGLTSEAFF
>TRBV7-2|NA|TRBJ1-5|NA
TGTGCCAGCAGCCCTGGGCCAGAGGCTCAGCCCCAGCATTTT
CASSPGPEAQPQHF
>TRBV20-1|TRBD2|TRBJ2-3|once
TGCAGTCCATTAGCGGGGGGCAGCACAGATACGCAGTATTTT
CSPLAGGSTDTQYF
>TRBV6-6|TRBD1|TRBJ1-1|NA
TGTGCCAGCAGGACACCGGGACAGATCAACACTGAAGCTTTCTTT
CASRTPGQINTEAFF
>TRBV7-6|TRBD1|TRBJ1-1|NA
TGTGCCAGCAGCTCCAGACAGGGTATGAACACTGAAGCTTTCTTT
CASSSRQGMNTEAFF
>TRBV12-3/TRBV12-4|NA|TRBJ2-5|few
TGTGCCAGCAGTTCTGGGGGTGGCGGGACAGTCGAGACCCAGTACTTC
CASSSGGGGTVETQYF
>TRBV9|TRBD1|TRBJ1-2|many
TGTGCCAGCAGCCGAGGGGGCTCTGGCTACACCTTC
CASSRGGSGYTF
>TRBV5-1|NA|TRBJ1-1|many
TGCGCCAGCAGCTTCTCTCGGACAGACACTGAAGCTTTCTTT
CASSFSRTDTEAFF
>TRBV7-9|TRBD1|TRBJ2-1|few
TGTGCCAGCAGCTTAGCAGTTGGGCGACAGGGAGTTGGGTACAATGAGCAGTTCTTC
CASSLAVGRQGVGYNEQFF
>TRBV7-2|TRBD1|TRBJ2-5|few
TGTGCCAGCAGCTGGGACAGGGGGCGTCAAGAGACCCAGTACTTC
CASSWDRGRQETQYF
>TRBV10-3|NA|TRBJ2-2|few
TGTGCCATCAGTGAAAGGGATATCGGGGAGCTGTTTTTT
CAISERDIGELFF
>TRBV5-1|TRBD1|TRBJ1-2|few
TGCGCCAGCAGCCCGAACAGGGGGCGCAACTATGGCTACACCTTC
CASSPNRGRNYGYTF
>TRBV5-1|NA|TRBJ2-1|many
TGCGCCAGCAGCTTGGGACCAACCAATGAGCAGTTCTTC
CASSLGPTNEQFF
>TRBV7-9|NA|TRBJ1-2|NA
TGTGCCAGCAGCTTAGTCGGGGTAGATGGCTACACCTTC
CASSLVGVDGYTF
>TRBV12-3/TRBV12-4|TRBD2|TRBJ2-3|many
TGTGCCAGCAGCTTAGACGGGGGGGGCACAGATACGCAGTATTTT
CASSLDGGGTDTQYF
>TRBV6-5|NA|TRBJ1-5|NA
TGTGCCAGCAGTTACTTTGGGGTGGGTCAGCCCCAGCATTTT
CASSYFGVGQPQHF
>TRBV13|NA|TRBJ2-7|NA
TGTGCCAGCAGCTCCACAGGGTGGCTCGCCTACGAGCAGTACTTC
CASSSTGWLAYEQYF
>TRBV28|NA|TRBJ1-1|NA
TGCGCGACGGGGCTCAGAGAAGCTTTCTTT
CATGLREAFF
>TRBV29-1|TRBD1|TRBJ1-5|NA
TGCAGCGCACGACAGGGAGATCAGCCCCAGCATTTT
CSARQGDQPQHF
>TRBV7-3|TRBD2|TRBJ2-3|few
TGTGCCAGCAGTCGCGGTCCTAGCGGAACAGATACGCAGTATTTT
CASSRGPSGTDTQYF
>TRBV6-6|NA|TRBJ1-5|few
TGTGCCAGCAGCCCACAGTGGGTAAATCAGCCCCAGCATTTT
CASSPQWVNQPQHF
>TRBV18|NA|TRBJ2-3|NA
TGTGCCAGCTCAACCTCTAGTGCCTCTAGCACAGATACGCAGTATTTT
CASSTSSASSTDTQYF
>TRBV7-2|NA|TRBJ1-5|few
TGTGCCAGCAGCTCGGCCGGGGGGCGCAATCAGCCCCAGCATTTT
CASSSAGGRNQPQHF
>TRBV4-1|NA|TRBJ2-6|NA
TGCGCCAGCAGCCAATCCCGGGACGTCTCTGGGGCCAACGTCCTGACTTTC
CASSQSRDVSGANVLTF
>TRBV29-1|TRBD1|TRBJ2-3|many
TGCAGCGTTGCGGTCCAGGGGGGCACAGATACGCAGTATTTT
CSVAVQGGTDTQYF
>TRBV24-1|NA|TRBJ2-2|NA
TGTGCCACCAGTGTCGACGGTACCGGGGAGCTGTTTTTT
CATSVDGTGELFF
>TRBV28|NA|TRBJ2-5|few
TGTGCCAGCAGTTTATATTTGGAGACCCAGTACTTC
CASSLYLETQYF
>TRBV12-3/TRBV12-4|TRBD1|TRBJ2-7|many
TGTGCCAGCAGTTTAGAGGGGGGACAGGGCTACGAGCAGTACTTC
CASSLEGGQGYEQYF
>TRBV3-1|NA|TRBJ2-5|NA
TGTGCCAGCACTTTAGGGGGGCAAGAGACCCAGTACTTC
CASTLGGQETQYF
>TRBV7-2|TRBD2|TRBJ2-5|few
TGTGCCAGCAGCGGCGCACTAGCGGGTTCAGAGACCCAGTACTTC
CASSGALAGSETQYF
>TRBV6-1|NA|TRBJ2-7|few
TGTGCCAGCAGCAGGGACGGATGGCCCCCTAGTCAGCAGTACTTC
CASSRDGWPPSQQYF
>TRBV6-2/TRBV6-3|TRBD1|TRBJ2-3|NA
TGTGCCAGCAGATCACCGGGACAGGGCACGGGAGATACGCAGTATTTT
CASRSPGQGTGDTQYF
>TRBV7-9|TRBD1|TRBJ2-3|NA
TGTGCCAGCAGCTTGTTAAGACAGGGGACAGATACGCAGTATTTT
CASSLLRQGTDTQYF
>TRBV18|TRBD2|TRBJ2-1|few
TGTGCCAGCTCTCCTAGCGGGGGGGCCACTGAGCAGTTCTTC
CASSPSGGATEQFF
>TRBV24-1|NA|TRBJ2-2|few
TGTGCCACCAGTGAACAGGGACGGGGGGAGCTGTTTTTT
CATSEQGRGELFF